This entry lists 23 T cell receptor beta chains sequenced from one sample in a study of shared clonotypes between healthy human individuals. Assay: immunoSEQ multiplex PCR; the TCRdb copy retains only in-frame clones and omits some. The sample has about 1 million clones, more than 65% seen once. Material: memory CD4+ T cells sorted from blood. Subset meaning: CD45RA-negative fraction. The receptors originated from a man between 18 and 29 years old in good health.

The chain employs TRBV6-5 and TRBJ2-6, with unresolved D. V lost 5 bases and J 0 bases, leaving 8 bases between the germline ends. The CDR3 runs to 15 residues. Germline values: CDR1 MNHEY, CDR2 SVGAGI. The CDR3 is CASSPTPSGANVLTF. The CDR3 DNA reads TGTGCCAGCAGTCCGACCCCCTCTGGGGCCAACGTCCTGACTTTC.

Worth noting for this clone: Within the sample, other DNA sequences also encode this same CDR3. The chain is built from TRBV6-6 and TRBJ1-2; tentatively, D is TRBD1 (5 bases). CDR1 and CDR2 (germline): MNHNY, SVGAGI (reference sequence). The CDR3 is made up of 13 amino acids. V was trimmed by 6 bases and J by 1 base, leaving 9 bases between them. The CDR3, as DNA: TGTGCCAGCAGCCGGGACGGTAACTATGGCTACACCTTC. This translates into CASSRDGNYGYTF.

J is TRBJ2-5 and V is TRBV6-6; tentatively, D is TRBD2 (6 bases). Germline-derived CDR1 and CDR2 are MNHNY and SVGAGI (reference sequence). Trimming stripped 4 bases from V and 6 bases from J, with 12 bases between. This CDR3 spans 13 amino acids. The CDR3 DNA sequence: TGTGCCAGCAGTTTCGATGGGAGGCAGACCCAGTACTTC. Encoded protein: CASSFDGRQTQYF.

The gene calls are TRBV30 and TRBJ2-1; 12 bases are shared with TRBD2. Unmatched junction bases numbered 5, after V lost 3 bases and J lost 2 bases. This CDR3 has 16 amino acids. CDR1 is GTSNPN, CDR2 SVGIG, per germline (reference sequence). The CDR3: CAWRGTSGGTYNEQFF. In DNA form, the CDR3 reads TGTGCCTGGAGAGGCACTAGCGGGGGGACCTACAATGAGCAGTTCTTC. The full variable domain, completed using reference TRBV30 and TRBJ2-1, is SQTIHQWPATLVQPVGSPLSLECTVEGTSNPNLYWYRQAAGRGLQLLFYSVGIGQISSEVPQNLSASRPQDRQFILSSKKLLLSDSGFYLCAWRGTSGGTYNEQFFGPGTRLTVL.

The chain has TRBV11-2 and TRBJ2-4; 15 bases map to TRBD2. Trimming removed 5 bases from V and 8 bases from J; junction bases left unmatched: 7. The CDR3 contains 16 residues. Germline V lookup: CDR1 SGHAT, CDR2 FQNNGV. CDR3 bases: TGTGCCAGCAGCCCCAGGACTAGCGGGGGGGCAGACATTCAGTACTTC. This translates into CASSPRTSGGADIQYF.

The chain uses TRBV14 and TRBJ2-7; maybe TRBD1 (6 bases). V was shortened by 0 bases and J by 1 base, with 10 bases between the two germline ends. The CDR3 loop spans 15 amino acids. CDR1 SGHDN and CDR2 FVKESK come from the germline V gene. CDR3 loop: CASSQESRGSYEQYF. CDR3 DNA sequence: TGTGCCAGCAGCCAAGAGTCCAGGGGATCCTACGAGCAGTACTTC.

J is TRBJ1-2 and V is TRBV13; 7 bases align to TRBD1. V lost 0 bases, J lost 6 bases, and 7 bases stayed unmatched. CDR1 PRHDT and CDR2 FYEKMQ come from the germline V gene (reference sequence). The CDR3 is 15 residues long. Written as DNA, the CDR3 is TGTGCCAGCAGCTTAGGCGGGACAGCGGCAGATGGCTACACCTTC. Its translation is CASSLGGTAADGYTF.

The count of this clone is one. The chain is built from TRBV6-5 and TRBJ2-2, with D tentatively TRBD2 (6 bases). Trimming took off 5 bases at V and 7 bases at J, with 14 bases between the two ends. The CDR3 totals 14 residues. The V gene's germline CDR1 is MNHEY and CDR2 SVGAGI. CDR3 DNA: TGTGCCAGCAGTGCCCGACTAGTCAGCGGGGAGCTGTTTTTT. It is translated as CASSARLVSGELFF.

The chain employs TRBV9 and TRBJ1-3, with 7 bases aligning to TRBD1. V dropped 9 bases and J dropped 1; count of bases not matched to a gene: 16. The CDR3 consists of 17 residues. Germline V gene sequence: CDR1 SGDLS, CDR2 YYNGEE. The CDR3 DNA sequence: TGTGCCAAGACAGGGTTGCTACTAAGTGGGTCTGGAAACACCATATATTTT. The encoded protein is CAKTGLLLSGSGNTIYF. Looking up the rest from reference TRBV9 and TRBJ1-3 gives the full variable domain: DSGVTQTPKHLITATGQRVTLRCSPRSGDLSVYWYQQSLDQGLQFLIQYYNGEERAKGNILERFSAQQFPDLHSELNLSSLELGDSALYFCAKTGLLLSGSGNTIYFGEGSWLTVV.

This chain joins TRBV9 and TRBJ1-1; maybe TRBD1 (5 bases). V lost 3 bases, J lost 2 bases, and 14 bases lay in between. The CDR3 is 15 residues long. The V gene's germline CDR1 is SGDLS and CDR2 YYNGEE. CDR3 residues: CASSAVTQGNTEAFF. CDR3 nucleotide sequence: TGTGCCAGCAGCGCAGTAACGCAGGGAAACACTGAAGCTTTCTTT.

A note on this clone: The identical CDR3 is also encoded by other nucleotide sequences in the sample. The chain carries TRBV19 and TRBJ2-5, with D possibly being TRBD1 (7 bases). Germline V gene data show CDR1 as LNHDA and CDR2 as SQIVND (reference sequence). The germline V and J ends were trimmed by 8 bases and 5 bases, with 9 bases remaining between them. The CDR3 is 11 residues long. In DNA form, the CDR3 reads TGTGCCAGTTCAGGGGGGGAGACCCAGTACTTC. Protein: CASSGGETQYF.

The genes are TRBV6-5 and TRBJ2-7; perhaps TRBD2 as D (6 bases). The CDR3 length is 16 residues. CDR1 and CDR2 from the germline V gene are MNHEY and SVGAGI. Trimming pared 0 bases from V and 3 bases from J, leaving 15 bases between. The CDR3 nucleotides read TGTGCCAGCAGTTACTCGTCGCGGGGAATGGGCTACGAGCAGTACTTC. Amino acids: CASSYSSRGMGYEQYF.

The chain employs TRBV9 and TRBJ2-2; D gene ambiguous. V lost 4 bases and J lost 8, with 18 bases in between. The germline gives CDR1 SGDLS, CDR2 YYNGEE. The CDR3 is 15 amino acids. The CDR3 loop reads CASSPAPSKEGELFF. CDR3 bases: TGTGCCAGCAGCCCCGCGCCGTCGAAAGAAGGGGAGCTGTTTTTT.

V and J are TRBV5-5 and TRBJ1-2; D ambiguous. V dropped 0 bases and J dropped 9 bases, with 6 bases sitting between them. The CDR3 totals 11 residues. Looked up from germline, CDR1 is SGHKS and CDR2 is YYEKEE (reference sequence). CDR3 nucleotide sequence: TGTGCCAGCAGCTTGGACAATAGCTACACCTTC. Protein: CASSLDNSYTF.

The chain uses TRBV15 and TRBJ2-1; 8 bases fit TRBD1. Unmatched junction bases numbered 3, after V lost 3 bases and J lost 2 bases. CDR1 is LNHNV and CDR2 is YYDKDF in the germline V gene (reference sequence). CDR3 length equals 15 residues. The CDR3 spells CATSRPGGPYNEQFF. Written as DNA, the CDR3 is TGTGCCACCAGCAGGCCAGGGGGCCCCTACAATGAGCAGTTCTTC.

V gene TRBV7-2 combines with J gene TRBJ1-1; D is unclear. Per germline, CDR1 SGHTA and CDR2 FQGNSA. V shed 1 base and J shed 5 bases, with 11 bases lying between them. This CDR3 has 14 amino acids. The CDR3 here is CASSLEAGGTEAFF. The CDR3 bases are TGTGCCAGCAGCTTAGAGGCAGGAGGGACTGAAGCTTTCTTT.

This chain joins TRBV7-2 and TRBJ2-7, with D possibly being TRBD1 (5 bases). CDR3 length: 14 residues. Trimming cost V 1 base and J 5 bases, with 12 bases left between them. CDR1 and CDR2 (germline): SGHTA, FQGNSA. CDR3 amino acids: CASSLVLGAHEQYF. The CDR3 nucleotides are TGTGCCAGCAGCTTAGTTCTAGGGGCCCACGAGCAGTACTTC.

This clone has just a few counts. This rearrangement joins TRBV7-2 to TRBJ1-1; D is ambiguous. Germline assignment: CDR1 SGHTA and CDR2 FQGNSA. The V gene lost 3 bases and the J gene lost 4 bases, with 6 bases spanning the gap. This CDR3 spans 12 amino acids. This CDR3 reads CASSFYGTEAFF. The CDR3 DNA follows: TGTGCCAGCAGCTTCTACGGCACTGAAGCTTTCTTT.

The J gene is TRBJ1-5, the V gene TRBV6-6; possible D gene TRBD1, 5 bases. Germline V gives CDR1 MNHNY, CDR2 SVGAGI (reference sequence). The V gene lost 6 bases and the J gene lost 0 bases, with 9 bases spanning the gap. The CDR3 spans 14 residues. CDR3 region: CASRRDGSNQPQHF. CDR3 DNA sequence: TGTGCCAGCAGGAGGGACGGTAGCAATCAGCCCCAGCATTTT.

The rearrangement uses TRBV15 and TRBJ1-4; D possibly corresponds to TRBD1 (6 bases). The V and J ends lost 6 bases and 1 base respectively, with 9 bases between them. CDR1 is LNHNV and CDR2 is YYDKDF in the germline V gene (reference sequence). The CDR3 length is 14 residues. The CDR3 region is CATRGRGTNEKLFF. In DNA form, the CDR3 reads TGTGCCACCAGGGGCAGGGGAACTAATGAAAAACTGTTTTTT.

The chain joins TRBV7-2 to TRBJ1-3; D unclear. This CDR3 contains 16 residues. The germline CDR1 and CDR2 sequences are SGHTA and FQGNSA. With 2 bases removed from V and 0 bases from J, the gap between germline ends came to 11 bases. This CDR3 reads CASSLMQADSGNTIYF. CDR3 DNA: TGTGCCAGCAGCTTAATGCAGGCGGACTCTGGAAACACCATATATTTT.

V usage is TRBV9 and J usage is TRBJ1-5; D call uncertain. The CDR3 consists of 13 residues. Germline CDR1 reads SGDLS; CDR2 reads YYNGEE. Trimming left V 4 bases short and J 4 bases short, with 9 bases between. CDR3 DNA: TGTGCCAGCAGCCCCCAGGATAATCAGCCCCAGCATTTT. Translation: CASSPQDNQPQHF.

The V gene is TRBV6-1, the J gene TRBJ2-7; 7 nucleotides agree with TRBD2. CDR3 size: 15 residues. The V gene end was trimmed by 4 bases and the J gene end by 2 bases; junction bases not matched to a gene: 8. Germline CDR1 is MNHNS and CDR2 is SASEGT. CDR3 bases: TGTGCCAGCAGTGCCTACCCCAGCGGGGCCTACGAGCAGTACTTC. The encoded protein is CASSAYPSGAYEQYF.